This T cell receptor beta chain was identified in a study of OX40 agonist ivuxolimab in advanced cancers. Study observations and caveats: Relative to CD4+ cells, CD8+ T cells on average had more expanded clones. The CD4+ and CD8+ T cells in the blood had expanded clonally by week 6 at 0.1 to 3.0 mg/kg.

The data were produced by immunoSEQ multiplex PCR, yet TCRdb's version contains in-frame clones alone and is incomplete. The repertoire has approximately 50,000 clones, roughly 90% of them found once; the top ten carry around 1%. This CDR3 has 15 amino acids. J gave up 2 bases and V 8 bases, and 10 bases lay outside the gene matches. The germline CDR1 and CDR2 sequences are SGHDN and FVKESK. Points on this clone: Antigen: not known.

This clonotype originated in an adult with an advanced solid tumor such as melanoma, head and neck, liver or kidney cancer. This sequence joins TRBV14 and TRBJ2-3; 7 bases map to TRBD2. The sequences come from CD4+ or CD8+ T cells sorted from blood, collected in a trial of the OX40 agonist ivuxolimab. The CDR3 nucleotides read TGTGCCAGCGGACTAGGGACGGCAGTCACAGATACGCAGTATTTT. Protein sequence: CASGLGTAVTDTQYF.